This T cell receptor beta chain stems from a study of T cell repertoires in cytomegalovirus infection. Study details: Recently described HLA-C-restricted plus well-studied HLA-B-restricted CMV epitopes were used. Carrying CMV and the relevant HLA type showed in public TCR beta signatures. Points from the study as a whole: Identification of carriers of CMV plus the relevant HLA was achieved through cumulative public TCR beta family frequency. Within the response measured ex vivo, HLA-C-restricted CMV-specific TCR beta clonotypes were dominant.

TCRdb re-analysed the reads in MiXCR, keeping a single row per CDR3 protein. The sample consists of about 920,000 distinct CDR3 sequences, around 31% of them appearing once. Turning to this clonotype: Antigen specificity is unknown. This may be a read error: a much more frequent sequence differs by one nucleotide.

J lost 6 bases, V lost 7 bases, and 13 bases had no gene match. The CDR3 contains 15 residues. Germline V gene lookup returns CDR1 SGHTA and CDR2 FQGNSA. Sequenced here: cultured CD8+ T cells from PBMCs, sampled from culture after CMV antigen stimulation. The V call is TRBV7-2, the J call TRBJ1-2; TRBD1 matches 8 bases. The TCR comes from a human donor in good health (CMV status not recorded). Some clones in this sample may be carry-over from other donors' samples. In DNA, the CDR3 is TGTGCCAGCATCCCCGGGAGGACAGGGACTGATGGCTACACCTTC. Translating it yields CASIPGRTGTDGYTF.